This T cell receptor (beta chain) stems from a study of blood T cell repertoires in COVID-19 (dated by TCRdb to the early 2020s). Study-wide context: The collaborator samples originated in the United States, Italy and Spain and spanned the acute and convalescent phases of COVID-19. The prospective study material was composed of cDNA or gDNA derived from T cells, B-cell-depleted T cells, or PBMCs. Subjects who had been exposed to COVID-19, were actively infected with it, or had recovered from it provided the deeply sampled blood TCRbeta repertoires that made up the dataset. The repertoires were released in a freely available public database meant as a resource for research on the immune response to SARS-CoV-2. The samples were drawn from the first 160 participants of the ongoing ImmuneRACE study and from 950 to 1,500 subjects provided by 6 global collaborators. Sample metadata almost always included a de-identified subject ID, COVID-19 status, age in years and sex. Where HLA class I and class II types were available, the types were taken from metadata supplied by the sample provider, not from assay-based typing. Study-level results and caveats: The amount of clinical and demographic metadata varied by source and participant and was provided uncurated.

TCRbeta CDR3 regions were amplified from genomic DNA by means of the immunoSEQ Assay, a bias-controlled multiplex PCR. The study's processing was this. Nucleated cell counts per sample were estimated from amplification of reference gene primers within the assay. Sequence reads were collapsed and filtered to measure the absolute abundance of every unique TCRbeta CDR3 rearrangement. For each sample, productive Simpson clonality was calculated as the square root of Simpson's diversity index across productive rearrangements. As stored in TCRdb, this immuneACCESS dataset retains in-frame rearrangements with V and J assigned. A fraction of the clones does not appear; measured against another copy, unresolved V genes explain less than half of the discrepancy, and the remainder lacks a known reason. The DNA gave D and trimming, while V, J and clone size come from that table. Present in this sample are approximately 290,000 clones, more than 85% of which were seen just once. About 2% of the sample rests with the top ten.

This clone was seen more than once but under ten times. Its antigen target is currently unknown. Per-base quality was not reported, and no clone a single base away is much larger than it. V is clipped by 6 bases and J by 5 bases, and the sequence between their germline boundaries is 13 bases long. Including cysteine and phenylalanine, the CDR3 has 13 amino acids. CDR3 DNA only is kept here, 39 bases in frame from base 1. In the germline V gene, CDR1 corresponds to KGHSH and CDR2 to LQKENI. One collaborating source in Seattle enrolled patients during active infection and followed them longitudinally through the course of disease. Whole blood was collected in K2EDTA tubes by collaborating institutions according to the institutions' own protocols. For TCRbeta analysis, collaborator samples were shipped as frozen whole blood, as isolated PBMCs, or as DNA extracted from either sample type.

This sequence was found in a woman aged 25 to 39 with COVID-19, enrolled during active disease. Sequencing was carried out using peripheral blood. The rearranged segments are TRBV18 and TRBJ2-5, with a weak D call of TRBD1 (5 bases match). The base sequence is TGTGCCAGCTCCCCCGGACAAGTGGAGACCCAGTACTTC. Protein translation: CASSPGQVETQYF.